This entry lists 19 T cell receptor beta chains sequenced from one sample in a study of CD8 T cells in Susac syndrome. The RNA input was about 0.5 to 1 ug, and it was reverse transcribed with random hexamers. TCRdb ran MiXCR on the immunoSEQ multiplex PCR reads and lists one entry per CDR3 protein. The table lists roughly 130,000 distinct CDR3 sequences, approximately 95% of them singletons. Material for sequencing was CD4+ T cells from PBMCs. These receptors all come from a human donor with multiple sclerosis.

The DNA for the CDR3 is TGCGCCAGCAGCCAAGATTTGGTAGCTTCGGATACGCAGTATTTT. It is translated as CASSQDLVASDTQYF. V gene TRBV4-3 combines with J gene TRBJ2-3; D is undetermined. The CDR3 spans 15 residues. CDR1 and CDR2 from the germline V gene are LGHNA and YSLEER. Between the trimmed V and J ends, which lost 0 bases and 6 bases, there was a span of 13 bases.

The J gene is TRBJ2-7, the V gene TRBV20-1; maybe TRBD1 (5 bases). This CDR3 spans 13 amino acids. V lost 0 bases and J 7 bases, leaving 13 bases between the germline ends. From germline, CDR1 is DFQATT and CDR2 SNEGSKA (reference sequence). The CDR3 DNA follows: TGCAGTGCTAGAGATGTAGCCAAGGGGGAGCAGTACTTC. Its protein is CSARDVAKGEQYF.

This clonotype was recorded only once. The rearrangement links TRBV12-3 or TRBV12-4 to TRBJ1-2; D gene uncertain. Deletions cut 5 bases from V and 6 bases from J, with 22 bases between. The CDR3 is made up of 16 amino acids. Written as DNA, the CDR3 is TGTGCCAGCAGTCTCACGAGTTTACGGACGAGCGATGGCTACACCTTC. The encoded protein is CASSLTSLRTSDGYTF.

This clonotype was seen once. This chain joins TRBV7-8 and TRBJ2-1, with a tentative D call TRBD1 (5 bases). Germline CDR1 SGHVS, CDR2 FQNEAQ. The CDR3 sequence is 13 residues long. Trimming shortened V by 0 bases and J by 8 bases, and 8 bases separated the two germline ends. The CDR3 sequence is CASSLAQGYEQFF. The CDR3 DNA is TGTGCCAGCAGCTTAGCGCAGGGTTATGAGCAGTTCTTC.

V is TRBV29-1 and J is TRBJ1-6; D may be TRBD1 (5 bases). CDR3 length: 15 amino acids. CDR1 and CDR2 (germline): SQVTM, ANQGSEA. Trimming shortened V by 4 bases and J by 0 bases, and 10 bases separated the two germline ends. The CDR3 DNA sequence: TGCAGCGTTGTTAGACAGAGCTCCTATAATTCACCCCTCCACTTT. This encodes CSVVRQSSYNSPLHF. Full variable domain (rest looked up from reference TRBV29-1 and TRBJ1-6): SAVISQKPSRDICQRGTSLTIQCQVDSQVTMMFWYRQQPGQSLTLIATANQGSEATYESGFVIDKFPISRPNLTFSTLTVSNMSPEDSSIYLCSVVRQSSYNSPLHFGNGTRLTVT.

This sequence joins TRBV5-4 and TRBJ2-7; D is possibly TRBD1 or TRBD2 (5 bases each). Germline CDR1 reads SGHNT; CDR2 reads YYREEE (reference sequence). The CDR3 spans 14 residues. V dropped 1 base and J dropped 3 bases, with 11 bases sitting between them. CDR3 bases: TGTGCCAGCAGCTTGTACGGGACGAGCTACGAGCAGTACTTC. As protein: CASSLYGTSYEQYF.

This clonotype was counted a few times. The rearrangement uses TRBV6-6 and TRBJ1-4, with TRBD1 as a possible D gene (5 bases). The germline V gene encodes CDR1 MNHNY and CDR2 SVGAGI (reference sequence). The germline V and J ends were trimmed by 2 bases and 6 bases, with 13 bases remaining between them. The CDR3 covers 15 residues. The CDR3 sequence: CASSYGTARDEKLFF. CDR3 nucleotide sequence: TGTGCCAGCAGTTACGGGACCGCGAGGGATGAAAAACTGTTTTTT.

This clonotype showed up just a few times. The chain employs TRBV29-1 and TRBJ1-1; TRBD1 matches at 10 bases. CDR3 length equals 13 residues. V lost 8 bases to trimming and J lost 3 bases; unmatched junction nucleotides: 6. Germline-derived CDR1 and CDR2 are SQVTM and ANQGSEA. The CDR3 DNA reads TGCAGCCTGAGACAGGGGGCCGACACTGAAGCTTTCTTT. It translates to CSLRQGADTEAFF.

The J gene is TRBJ2-7, the V gene TRBV7-3; TRBD1 matches 7 bases. V trimming: 5 bases; J trimming: 2 bases; junction bases outside the gene matches: 3. This CDR3 comprises 13 residues. The germline V gene encodes CDR1 SGHTA and CDR2 FQGTGA. The DNA for the CDR3 is TGTGCCAGCAGCCGGGACAGAACCTACGAGCAGTACTTC. This codes for CASSRDRTYEQYF.

The J gene is TRBJ2-5, the V gene TRBV6-5, with D hard to call. The CDR3 extends over 15 amino acids. The V and J ends lost 3 bases and 4 bases respectively, with 15 bases between them. From germline, CDR1 is MNHEY and CDR2 SVGAGI. CDR3 loop: CASSYRRAGRETQYF. CDR3 DNA sequence: TGTGCCAGCAGTTATCGTCGGGCAGGTCGAGAGACCCAGTACTTC.

V is TRBV28 and J is TRBJ1-1; possibly TRBD1 for D (5 bases). The CDR3 contains 14 residues. Deletions cut 3 bases from V and 1 base from J, with 9 bases between. Germline V CDR1 and CDR2: MDHEN, SYDVKM. CDR3 coding DNA: TGTGCCAGCAGTTTCCCCGGACAGAACACTGAAGCTTTCTTT. It codes for CASSFPGQNTEAFF.

The chain links TRBV7-2 to TRBJ1-6; D remains unclear. Germline lookup yields CDR1 SGHTA and CDR2 FQGNSA. V was clipped by 5 bases and J by 7 bases, with 9 bases between them. The CDR3 consists of 13 residues. This CDR3 is CASSLRRNSPLHF. The CDR3, as DNA: TGTGCCAGCAGCCTGCGCCGGAATTCACCCCTCCACTTT.

This clonotype was seen more than once but under ten times. This chain joins TRBV24-1 and TRBJ1-1, with D unresolved. The CDR3 has 13 residues. Trimming took off 2 bases at V and 0 bases at J, with 3 bases between the two ends. Germline V gene sequence: CDR1 KGHDR, CDR2 SFDVKD. In nucleotides, the CDR3 is TGTGCCACCAGTGATTCCTTGAACACTGAAGCTTTCTTT. Protein: CATSDSLNTEAFF.

This chain links TRBV7-9 with TRBJ2-7; D tentatively fits TRBD1 or TRBD2 (5 bases each). Per germline, CDR1 SEHNR and CDR2 FQNEAQ (reference sequence). CDR3 length equals 13 residues. Trimming shortened V by 1 base and J by 3 bases, and 7 bases separated the two germline ends. The CDR3 is CASSLGDGYEQYF. The CDR3 nucleotides read TGTGCCAGCAGCTTAGGGGACGGCTACGAGCAGTACTTC.

The chain combines TRBV20-1 with TRBJ2-7; 10 bases align to TRBD2. With 6 bases clipped from V and 7 bases from J, the junction kept 15 bases outside the gene matches. The CDR3 sequence is 15 residues long. Germline V gene lookup returns CDR1 DFQATT and CDR2 SNEGSKA (reference sequence). CDR3 in amino acids: CSAPRLAGAYREQYF. For the CDR3, the DNA is TGCAGTGCCCCCCGGCTAGCGGGAGCGTATCGGGAGCAGTACTTC.

This clonotype came up once. The V gene is TRBV4-1, the J gene TRBJ2-3, with a possible D match to TRBD2 (6 bases). The CDR3 length is 11 residues. Germline loops: CDR1 MGHRA, CDR2 YSYEKL. With 6 bases removed from V and 8 bases from J, the gap between germline ends came to 9 bases. The CDR3 region has the DNA TGCGCCAGCAGACATAGCGGTACGCAGTATTTT. It translates to CASRHSGTQYF.

The chain couples TRBV6-5 to TRBJ1-4, with 8 bases fitting TRBD1. Germline trimming cut 5 bases from V and 5 bases from J; bases unmatched to any gene: 10. There are 16 residues in the CDR3. Per germline, CDR1 MNHEY and CDR2 SVGAGI. The CDR3 reads CASSKLRGQGNEKLFF. As DNA, the CDR3 is TGTGCCAGCAGTAAACTCCGAGGACAGGGAAATGAAAAACTGTTTTTT.

The chain is built from TRBV15 and TRBJ1-2; D remains ambiguous. The germline V gene encodes CDR1 LNHNV and CDR2 YYDKDF (reference sequence). The ends were cut back, 4 bases at V and 8 bases at J, with 8 bases in the middle. The CDR3 runs to 11 residues. This chain's CDR3 is CATSTTRGYTF. The CDR3 coding sequence is TGTGCCACCAGCACCACTCGGGGCTACACCTTC.

The CDR3 reads CASSRNRAGANVLTF. CDR3 nucleotides: TGTGCCAGCAGTAGAAACAGGGCTGGGGCCAACGTCCTGACTTTC. The chain carries TRBV28 and TRBJ2-6, with D perhaps TRBD1 (6 bases). Deletions cut 5 bases from V and 2 bases from J, with 10 bases between. From germline, CDR1 is MDHEN and CDR2 SYDVKM. The CDR3 has 15 residues.